The entry below describes one TCR beta chain. Its antigen is not identified. Without the conserved terminal phenylalanine or tryptophan, this CDR3 likely stems from a read error. This specimen comes from a study of tumor-infiltrating lymphocytes in primary liver carcinoma. The wider study: Those enrolled were patients of both sexes, who were aged 30 to 69 years. Productive TCRbeta read yields ran from roughly 3.6 to 7.1 million per sample and were similar between tissues. General observations from the study: The overlap of tumor-adjacent and tumor-blood pairs was smaller than that of tumor region pairs. It was in tumors, not blood, that the top-250-clone fraction was significantly higher (p = 0.039).

Synthesis of TCR beta cDNA was carried out from around 540 ng total RNA with a constant-region primer. Three rounds of nested multiplex PCR with slightly modified ARM-PCR produced TCR beta libraries. The first two PCR rounds, nine to ten cycles each, used TRBV1-TRBV30 forward primers and a C-beta reverse primer. TCRdb ran MiXCR on the multiplex PCR reads and lists one entry per CDR3 protein. This table holds 100,000 to 150,000 distinct CDR3 sequences, 60% to 80% found once. Co-extraction of both nucleic acids (RNA and DNA) used roughly 19-33 mg of unsorted bulk tissue. With 8 bases removed from V and 4 bases from J, the gap between germline ends came to 16 bases. Germline V gene data show CDR1 as SGHNT and CDR2 as YYREEE (reference sequence). There are 13 residues in the CDR3.

J is TRBJ2-7 and V is TRBV5-4; unclear D gene. This TCR came from a woman aged 60-75 years with primary liver carcinoma and hepatitis B virus infection. Sequencing was carried out using liver tumor tissue from sampling region 3. Subset denoted: tumor region T3, left-lateral pole. CDR3: CASSQQHGYEQYY. In nucleotides, the CDR3 is TGTGCCAGTAGCCAACAGCACGGGTACGAGCAGTACTAC.